The clone carrying this TCR beta chain showed up just a few times. The antigen is not known. An end of the junction does not agree with germline; a read error may underlie this. The data derive from a study of early T cells in non-severe SARS-CoV-2 infection. Overall study results and limits: The matching step, a VDJdb search, favored anti-spike CD8 responses and missed private and CD4 specificities.

CDR3 length: 13 residues. Per the germline V gene, CDR1 is SQVTM and CDR2 is ANQGSEA. Individual cDNA molecules each received unique molecular identifiers attached to them. Via MiXCR, TCRdb re-called the 5' RACE reads, giving one row per CDR3 protein. The sample includes 80,000 to 100,000 distinct CDR3 sequences, about 10% seen only once; the top ten take around 4.8%. The clonotype was recovered from an adult who was a healthcare worker with PCR-confirmed SARS-CoV-2 infection or an uninfected control (not recorded which). The chain employs TRBV29-1 and TRBJ2-7; possibly TRBD2 for D (6 bases). The source was whole blood, collected at baseline. CDR3 bases: TGTAGCGTTCTCTCAGGACTATCCGACGAGCAGTACTTC. Amino acid sequence: CSVLSGLSDEQYF.